This T cell receptor beta chain was sequenced during a study of blood T cell repertoires in COVID-19. Turning to the study itself: Italy, Spain and the United States were the sources of the convalescent and acute COVID-19 samples.

Measured with immunoSEQ multiplex PCR; TCRdb has only the in-frame clones, and not every one. The table lists roughly 39,000 clones, about 90% of them singletons. This clone was seen once. This TCR came from a woman in her 70s with acute or convalescent COVID-19. The specimen was peripheral blood.

CDR3 region: CASTGTWSAISYNEQFF. The CDR3 DNA is TGTGCCAGCACGGGTACCTGGAGCGCCATCTCCTACAATGAGCAGTTCTTC. The V gene is TRBV2, the J gene TRBJ2-1; D ambiguous. V gave up 7 bases and J gave up 0 bases, with 19 bases separating them. This CDR3 is 17 amino acids long. Germline lookup yields CDR1 SNHLY and CDR2 FYNNEI.